Below are 3 T cell receptor beta chains sequenced from a single sample in a study of blood T cells in healthy people across ages (dated by TCRdb to between 2014 and 2016). The library was built by means of 5' RACE. Sequenced using an Illumina HiSeq 2500. A second PCR of about 6 to 12 cycles was performed with a sample-barcoded 5' primer and a J-beta primer mix. TCRdb reprocessed the public reads (quality trimming at Q25 with fastp, clone calling with MiXCR) and kept in-frame beta chains. Entries that share a CDR3 protein sequence are merged under the most common genes and DNA. Across this sample there are about 1 million distinct CDR3 sequences, with under 45% seen only once. The leading ten clones occupy about 19% of the sample. Specimen: blood. These receptors were obtained from a woman aged 60-70 years in good health.

This clonotype was counted once. The J gene is TRBJ1-5, the V gene TRBV16; tentative D call: TRBD1 (6 bases). V lost 2 bases and J 5 bases, leaving 10 bases between the germline ends. The CDR3 covers 14 residues. The germline CDR1 and CDR2 sequences are KGHSY and FQNENV. The chain's CDR3 is CASSQPTGYQPQHF. CDR3 nucleotide sequence: TGTGCCAGCAGCCAACCGACAGGATATCAGCCCCAGCATTTT.

This clonotype was recorded a few times. The chain joins TRBV5-6 to TRBJ2-5; TRBD2 agrees at 7 bases. V shed 0 bases, J shed 11 bases, and the junction held 10 bases outside the gene matches. The CDR3 is 14 residues long. Germline V gene sequence: CDR1 SGHDT, CDR2 YYEEEE. Written as DNA, the CDR3 is TGTGCCAGCAGCTTGGAGGGAGGGGTAGGTGAGCAGTACTTC. This sequence encodes CASSLEGGVGEQYF.

This clonotype was picked up a small number of times. The J gene is TRBJ1-2, the V gene TRBV12-3 or TRBV12-4; no clear D gene. The CDR3 is 12 amino acids. The V gene lost 3 bases and the J gene lost 5 bases, with 7 bases spanning the gap. The CDR3 here is CASSFDGYGYTF. CDR3 nucleotides: TGTGCCAGCAGTTTCGACGGATATGGCTACACCTTC.